These 31 T cell receptor beta chains were sequenced from one sample in a study of T cell responses to AZD1222 COVID-19 vaccine (dated by TCRdb to 2020 to 2023). Per the publication, the time point label means: baseline before first vaccination. To prepare the library, the immunoSEQ multiplex PCR assay was applied. TCRdb holds this immuneACCESS table with in-frame rearrangements only. Some clones are missing; in checked studies, unresolved V genes explain under half, and the rest has no known cause. This sample holds more than 85,000 clones; roughly nine tenths were observed only once. The top ten clones comprise about 7.5% of the sample. The material sequenced was peripheral blood, taken on day 0 of AZD1222 vaccination. The receptors stem from an adult in good health.

The gene calls are TRBV18 and TRBJ2-1; TRBD2 is a possible D gene (6 bases). V dropped 3 bases and J dropped 5 bases, with 17 bases sitting between them. The CDR3 is 16 residues long. Per germline, CDR1 KGHSH and CDR2 LQKENI. In DNA form, the CDR3 reads TGTGCCAGCTCACCTTTCGACGGGAGCGGTAACAATGAGCAGTTCTTC. This codes for CASSPFDGSGNNEQFF.

The CDR3 nucleotides are TGCGCCAGCAGCCGGTATCCAAACTTCGGCTATGGCTACACCTTC. It encodes CASSRYPNFGYGYTF. The chain links TRBV4-3 to TRBJ1-2; no definite D call. Germline V CDR1 and CDR2: LGHNA, YSLEER. CDR3 length: 15 residues. Trimming pared 4 bases from V and 4 bases from J, leaving 16 bases between.

The CDR3 coding sequence is TGTGCCAGCACCGACAGGGTTTGGTACGAGCAGTACTTC. Translation: CASTDRVWYEQYF. The chain joins TRBV6-5 to TRBJ2-7; 7 bases map to TRBD1. The CDR3 sequence is 13 residues long. Germline CDR1 and CDR2: MNHEY and SVGAGI. The J segment lost 4 bases and the V segment lost 7 bases, leaving 7 bases of the junction unmatched.

This clone has only one observation. J is TRBJ2-3 and V is TRBV4-1, with 7 bases lining up with TRBD2. The CDR3 runs to 17 residues. Germline V gene data show CDR1 as MGHRA and CDR2 as YSYEKL. Trimming took 1 base from V and 4 from J; bases not matched to a gene: 11. The DNA for the CDR3 is TGCGCCAGCAGCCAAGTCATTAGCGGGCCTACCCCAGATACGCAGTATTTT. It yields the protein CASSQVISGPTPDTQYF.

J is TRBJ1-2 and V is TRBV6-5, with D uncertain. CDR3 length: 13 amino acids. V lost 11 bases, J lost 6 bases, and 19 bases lay in between. Germline-derived CDR1 and CDR2 are MNHEY and SVGAGI. The DNA for the CDR3 is TGTGCCGTAAGGTCGGTAGAACCTGATGGCTACACCTTC. Amino acids: CAVRSVEPDGYTF.

The chain recombines TRBV11-2 with TRBJ1-3, with D unclear. Germline CDR1 and CDR2: SGHAT and FQNNGV. With 5 bases removed from V and 2 bases from J, the gap between germline ends came to 10 bases. CDR3 length equals 14 residues. The CDR3 loop reads CASSVQTPGNTIYF. CDR3 coding DNA: TGTGCCAGCAGCGTCCAGACGCCTGGAAACACCATATATTTT.

The rearrangement joins TRBV4-1 to TRBJ2-1; 8 nucleotides agree with TRBD1. The V segment lost 4 bases and the J segment 6 bases; nucleotides outside the gene matches: 23. The CDR3 loop spans 20 amino acids. Germline CDR1 reads MGHRA; CDR2 reads YSYEKL. The CDR3 DNA reads TGCGCCAGCAGCCGGTATCCGACAGGGGTTGGGTTTGGTCGTGGCAATGAGCAGTTCTTC. Protein product: CASSRYPTGVGFGRGNEQFF.

The rearrangement uses TRBV7-3 and TRBJ2-1; 9 nucleotides line up with TRBD1. The CDR3 spans 13 residues. CDR1 and CDR2 (germline): SGHTA, FQGTGA. With V trimmed by 8 bases and J by 9 bases, 8 bases remained unmatched. The CDR3 loop reads CASRETGGSEQFF. The CDR3 DNA is TGTGCCAGCCGCGAGACAGGGGGATCTGAGCAGTTCTTC.

The CDR3 DNA reads TGTGCCAGCAGCCCGGACGGATATGGCTACACCTTC. It encodes CASSPDGYGYTF. The J gene is TRBJ1-2, the V gene TRBV7-9; D not resolved. V was pared by 5 bases and J by 5 bases, with 9 bases between. The CDR3 is made up of 12 amino acids. From germline, CDR1 is SEHNR and CDR2 FQNEAQ (reference sequence).

The V gene is TRBV7-9, the J gene TRBJ2-1; TRBD1 aligns across 9 bases. This CDR3 has 16 residues. Germline V gene data show CDR1 as SEHNR and CDR2 as FQNEAQ (reference sequence). The V gene end was trimmed by 3 bases and the J gene end by 5 bases; junction bases not matched to a gene: 8. CDR3 sequence: CASSLTGGTGNNEQFF. The CDR3 nucleotides are TGTGCCAGCAGCTTGACCGGGGGGACAGGGAACAATGAGCAGTTCTTC. The full variable domain, in which reference TRBV7-9 and TRBJ2-1 provide the parts outside the CDR3, is DTGVSQNPRHKITKRGQNVTFRCDPISEHNRLYWYRQTLGQGPEFLTYFQNEAQLEKSRLLSDRFSAERPKGSFSTLEIQRTEQGDSAMYLCASSLTGGTGNNEQFFGPGTRLTVL.

The chain uses TRBV5-1 and TRBJ1-1; 7 bases agree with TRBD1. Trimming took 4 bases from V and 1 from J; bases not matched to a gene: 7. Germline-derived CDR1 and CDR2 are SGHRS and YFSETQ. CDR3 length: 15 residues. Here the CDR3 reads CASSPYRGRNTEAFF. DNA for the CDR3: TGCGCCAGCAGCCCGTACAGGGGAAGGAACACTGAAGCTTTCTTT. Supplemented by reference TRBV5-1 and TRBJ1-1, the full variable domain reads KAGVTQTPRYLIKTRGQQVTLSCSPISGHRSVSWYQQTPGQGLQFLFEYFSETQRNKGNFPGRFSGRQFSNSRSEMNVSTLELGDSALYLCASSPYRGRNTEAFFGQGTRLTVV.

The CDR3 sequence is CASSGAGAANTEAFF. Written as DNA, the CDR3 is TGTGCCAGCAGTGGGGCGGGGGCAGCGAACACTGAAGCTTTCTTT. The chain combines TRBV28 with TRBJ1-1; possible D gene TRBD1, 6 bases. The germline CDR1 and CDR2 sequences are MDHEN and SYDVKM. V lost 5 bases, J lost 1 base, and 14 bases lay in between. The CDR3 has 15 residues. Combining the CDR3 with reference TRBV28 and TRBJ1-1 gives the whole variable domain DVKVTQSSRYLVKRTGEKVFLECVQDMDHENMFWYRQDPGLGLRLIYFSYDVKMKEKGDIPEGYSVSREKKERFSLILESASTNQTSMYLCASSGAGAANTEAFFGQGTRLTVV.

This clone came up once. This sequence joins TRBV27 and TRBJ2-5; no definite D call. The CDR3 runs to 17 residues. V was clipped by 0 bases and J by 1 base, with 15 bases between them. Germline V gene lookup returns CDR1 MNHEY and CDR2 SMNVEV (reference sequence). The CDR3 reads CASSLSRPRGRQETQYF. The CDR3 bases are TGTGCCAGCAGTTTATCGAGGCCCCGTGGTCGCCAAGAGACCCAGTACTTC.

With regard to this clone: One junction end does not reproduce the germline sequence, and a read error may be involved. This chain connects TRBV19 to TRBJ1-2; D is undetermined. The germline gives CDR1 LNHDA, CDR2 SQIVND (reference sequence). The CDR3 runs to 14 residues. The CDR3 spells CVSSTQGSAYGYTF. The CDR3 DNA sequence: TGTGTCAGTAGTACCCAAGGGTCCGCCTATGGCTACACCTTC.

The chain combines TRBV28 with TRBJ1-3, with 7 bases lining up with TRBD1. V shed 3 bases and J 0 bases; nucleotides not matched to a gene: 2. Germline CDR1 and CDR2: MDHEN and SYDVKM. CDR3 length: 15 residues. CDR3 nucleotides: TGTGCCAGCAGTTTCACAGGGGTCTCTGGAAACACCATATATTTT. It encodes CASSFTGVSGNTIYF.

The CDR3, as DNA: TGTGCCAGCAGTGACTTCAAGGGATGGGGCCGGGGGGAGACCCAGTACTTC. Its translation is CASSDFKGWGRGETQYF. The rearrangement joins TRBV6-1 to TRBJ2-5, with D tentatively TRBD2 (6 bases). V was clipped by 3 bases and J by 5 bases, with 22 bases between them. Germline values: CDR1 MNHNS, CDR2 SASEGT. This CDR3 comprises 17 residues.

The V gene is TRBV7-9, the J gene TRBJ2-2, with no clear D. CDR3 length: 12 amino acids. Trimming removed 4 bases from V and 5 bases from J, with 5 bases in between. The germline gives CDR1 SEHNR, CDR2 FQNEAQ (reference sequence). The CDR3 loop reads CASSSVTGELFF. CDR3 sequence (DNA): TGTGCCAGCAGCTCGGTGACCGGGGAGCTGTTTTTT. Drawing the rest from reference TRBV7-9 and TRBJ2-2, the complete variable domain is DTGVSQNPRHKITKRGQNVTFRCDPISEHNRLYWYRQTLGQGPEFLTYFQNEAQLEKSRLLSDRFSAERPKGSFSTLEIQRTEQGDSAMYLCASSSVTGELFFGEGSRLTVL.

V usage is TRBV4-3 and J usage is TRBJ1-5, with 9 nucleotides matching TRBD1. Germline V lookup: CDR1 LGHNA, CDR2 YSLEER. This CDR3 is 17 amino acids long. J lost 9 bases, V lost 1 base, and 13 bases had no gene match. In DNA, the CDR3 is TGCGCCAGCAGCCAAGGGGGTGCGGGACAGGGCCTGGGGCCCCAGCATTTT. Its protein is CASSQGGAGQGLGPQHF.

The chain recombines TRBV7-9 with TRBJ2-7; D is unresolved. This CDR3 has 13 amino acids. CDR1 and CDR2 (germline): SEHNR, FQNEAQ (reference sequence). Trimming took 5 bases from V and 3 from J, leaving 11 bases between them. The CDR3 here is CASSQTGYYEQYF. The CDR3 DNA sequence: TGTGCCAGCAGCCAGACGGGCTACTACGAGCAGTACTTC.

The chain is built from TRBV7-2 and TRBJ2-7; no firm D call. The CDR3 runs 15 residues. Germline CDR1 reads SGHTA; CDR2 reads FQGNSA. Trimming pared 1 base from V and 1 base from J, leaving 11 bases between. As DNA, the CDR3 is TGTGCCAGCAGCTTAGGGCCCGACATGTCCTACGAGCAGTACTTC. Translation: CASSLGPDMSYEQYF.

This clone has more than one count but fewer than ten. V and J are TRBV7-9 and TRBJ1-5, with D unclear. This CDR3 comprises 14 residues. V gave up 5 bases and J gave up 7 bases, with 15 bases separating them. Germline assignment: CDR1 SEHNR and CDR2 FQNEAQ (reference sequence). CDR3: CASSRSSGFQPQHF. The CDR3 nucleotides read TGTGCCAGCAGCCGCAGCTCGGGATTCCAGCCCCAGCATTTT.

J is TRBJ1-2 and V is TRBV7-3, with no clear D. V dropped 2 bases and J dropped 7 bases, with 11 bases sitting between them. Germline CDR1 SGHTA, CDR2 FQGTGA. The CDR3 contains 13 residues. Here the CDR3 DNA reads TGTGCCAGCAGCTTAGGTGCCGGTACTGGCTACACCTTC. This sequence encodes CASSLGAGTGYTF.

This chain joins TRBV25-1 and TRBJ2-7, with 7 nucleotides matching TRBD2. This CDR3 is 15 amino acids long. Germline V gives CDR1 MGHDK, CDR2 SYGVNS. Losses at the gene ends were 3 bases for V and 1 base for J; bases not matched to a gene: 6. Here the CDR3 reads CASSDPGRISYEQYF. CDR3 nucleotides: TGTGCCAGCAGTGATCCCGGGAGGATATCCTACGAGCAGTACTTC.

V is TRBV27 and J is TRBJ1-6; D is possibly TRBD1 (5 bases). The CDR3 has 15 residues. Germline lookup yields CDR1 MNHEY and CDR2 SMNVEV (reference sequence). V was cut by 2 bases and J by 6 bases, with 11 bases left in between. CDR3 sequence: CASSLRRQSNSPLHF. The CDR3 DNA reads as TGTGCCAGCAGTTTAAGGCGACAGTCTAATTCACCCCTCCACTTT.

The rearrangement joins TRBV14 to TRBJ2-7; D is undetermined. The CDR3 runs to 10 residues. CDR1 is SGHDN, CDR2 FVKESK, per germline. V gave up 8 bases and J gave up 3 bases, with 5 bases separating them. CDR3 sequence reads: CASGNYEQYF. The CDR3 DNA sequence: TGTGCCAGCGGGAACTACGAGCAGTACTTC.

The chain joins TRBV28 to TRBJ2-7; no definite D call. V lost 6 bases, J lost 4 bases, and 7 bases lay in between. The CDR3 length is 11 residues. The V gene's germline CDR1 is MDHEN and CDR2 SYDVKM. The CDR3 sequence is CASRRLYEQYF. The CDR3 nucleotides are TGTGCCAGCAGACGGCTATACGAGCAGTACTTC.

This clone is a singleton in its sample. This chain links TRBV7-9 with TRBJ2-3; TRBD2 matches at 9 bases. CDR1 is SEHNR, CDR2 FQNEAQ, per germline (reference sequence). The CDR3 consists of 16 residues. The ends lost 5 bases at V and 2 bases at J; junction bases unmatched: 8. Here the CDR3 DNA reads TGTGCCAGCAGCGGGCGACTAGCGGATCCCACAGATACGCAGTATTTT. Translation gives CASSGRLADPTDTQYF.

This clone was counted a single time. This CDR3 is CASSSEGTGRTEAFF. The CDR3 bases are TGTGCCAGCAGCTCCGAAGGGACAGGGAGGACTGAAGCTTTCTTT. The chain combines TRBV28 with TRBJ1-1, with 9 nucleotides matching TRBD1. Germline loops: CDR1 MDHEN, CDR2 SYDVKM. CDR3 length equals 15 residues. Unmatched junction bases numbered 10, after V lost 6 bases and J lost 5 bases.

This clone was found once. The rearrangement uses TRBV4-1 and TRBJ2-1; 7 bases align to TRBD2. The CDR3 extends over 15 amino acids. Germline lookup yields CDR1 MGHRA and CDR2 YSYEKL. The V gene end was trimmed by 4 bases and the J gene end by 4 bases; junction bases not matched to a gene: 7. CDR3 sequence (DNA): TGCGCCAGCAGCCTCGGGACTAACTTGTACAATGAGCAGTTCTTC. Amino acid sequence: CASSLGTNLYNEQFF.

This rearrangement joins TRBV10-3 to TRBJ1-1, with 9 bases aligning to TRBD1. Germline CDR1 reads ENHRY; CDR2 reads SYGVKD. This CDR3 spans 16 amino acids. J gave up 11 bases and V 2 bases, and 15 bases lay outside the gene matches. CDR3 in DNA: TGTGCCATCAGTGAGCCCGGGCTAACAGGGGGCGGGGACGCTTTCTTT. Amino acid sequence: CAISEPGLTGGGDAFF.

This chain links TRBV4-2 with TRBJ1-2; TRBD1 agrees at 8 bases. Germline V gene sequence: CDR1 LGHNA, CDR2 YNFKEQ. The CDR3 consists of 15 residues. V shed 0 bases, J shed 5 bases, and the junction held 5 bases outside the gene matches. The CDR3 spells CASSQDSGGGYGYTF. DNA for the CDR3: TGTGCCAGCAGCCAAGATTCAGGGGGCGGGTATGGCTACACCTTC.